Listed below are T cell receptor beta chains from one sample, sequenced in a study of blood T cell repertoires in COVID-19. TCRdb keeps only in-frame clones here, not all; method: immunoSEQ multiplex PCR. This sample has around 140,000 clones, with roughly 89% found just once. The specimen was peripheral blood. The receptors originated from a man aged 60 to 69 with active or convalescent COVID-19. Both conserved end residues are part of each CDR3. Each record gives: V gene, J gene, clone size, D gene, CDR3 protein, CDR3 DNA. A D gene is named only where the DNA matches it firmly. Clone sizes are given selectively: once, few, many, or a class where the clone is expanded.

TRBV5-1	TRBJ2-5	NA	NA	CASSLSSQGGETQYF	TGCGCCAGCAGCTTGAGCTCACAGGGCGGGGAGACCCAGTACTTC
TRBV2	TRBJ1-2	NA	NA	CASAVGVQYGYTF	TGTGCCAGCGCCGTCGGGGTGCAGTATGGCTACACCTTC
TRBV6-1	TRBJ2-1	NA	TRBD1	CASSEFGTGAYNEQFF	TGTGCCAGCAGTGAATTTGGGACAGGTGCCTACAATGAGCAGTTCTTC
TRBV28	TRBJ1-5	NA	TRBD1	CASSWGQGASIPQHF	TGTGCCAGCAGTTGGGGACAGGGGGCTTCTATACCCCAGCATTTT
TRBV24-1	TRBJ2-1	NA	TRBD2	CATRGTSGGDINEQFF	TGTGCCACCAGAGGGACTAGCGGGGGGGATATCAATGAGCAGTTCTTC
TRBV7-8	TRBJ2-7	NA	NA	CASSIGLYYEQYF	TGTGCCAGCAGCATAGGTCTTTACTACGAGCAGTACTTC
TRBV5-1	TRBJ2-6	NA	TRBD2	CASSLATGEGRGGSGANVLTF	TGCGCCAGCAGCTTGGCCACGGGTGAAGGGCGGGGGGGCTCTGGGGCCAACGTCCTGACTTTC
TRBV27	TRBJ2-5	NA	TRBD1	CASSRDRRAQYF	TGTGCCAGCAGCCGGGACAGGCGGGCCCAGTACTTC
TRBV11-2	TRBJ2-5	NA	NA	CASSLEALRGATQYF	TGTGCCAGCAGCTTAGAGGCCCTCCGGGGAGCGACCCAGTACTTC
TRBV6-5	TRBJ2-5	NA	TRBD1	CASSYRGHETQYF	TGTGCCAGCAGCTACAGGGGGCACGAGACCCAGTACTTC
TRBV6-5	TRBJ2-7	NA	TRBD2	CASRVAGGREQYF	TGTGCCAGCAGGGTAGCGGGGGGGCGTGAGCAGTACTTC
TRBV4-2	TRBJ2-7	NA	NA	CASSQSAGQLHEQYF	TGTGCCAGCAGCCAATCGGCCGGACAGCTTCACGAGCAGTACTTC
TRBV6-6	TRBJ1-1	NA	NA	CASTNGGLEAFF	TGTGCCAGCACCAACGGGGGGCTGGAAGCTTTCTTT
TRBV6-2/TRBV6-3	TRBJ1-6	NA	NA	CASSAHKGLGSPLHF	TGTGCCAGCAGTGCTCACAAGGGACTTGGTTCACCCCTCCACTTT
TRBV5-1	TRBJ2-5	NA	TRBD2	CASSSGGLAGGETQYF	TGCGCCAGCAGCTCCGGCGGACTAGCGGGGGGAGAGACCCAGTACTTC
TRBV30	TRBJ1-4	NA	NA	CAWSEQVGEKLFF	TGTGCCTGGAGTGAACAGGTCGGGGAAAAACTGTTTTTT
TRBV5-6	TRBJ2-2	NA	TRBD1	CASSLGTGGTGELFF	TGTGCCAGCAGCTTGGGAACAGGGGGAACCGGGGAGCTGTTTTTT
TRBV28	TRBJ2-5	NA	NA	CASSLGAQETQYF	TGTGCCAGCAGTTTAGGGGCCCAAGAGACCCAGTACTTC
TRBV13	TRBJ2-1	NA	TRBD2	CASSDTKLAGGSYNEQFF	TGTGCCAGCAGTGACACCAAACTAGCGGGAGGATCCTACAATGAGCAGTTCTTC
TRBV20-1	TRBJ2-7	NA	TRBD2	CTSGGEQYF	TGCACCTCGGGGGGCGAGCAGTACTTC
TRBV5-4	TRBJ2-7	NA	NA	CASSLRGYEQYF	TGTGCCAGCAGCTTGAGAGGCTACGAGCAGTACTTC
TRBV3-1/TRBV3-2	TRBJ1-5	NA	NA	CASSQASSNQPQHF	TGTGCCAGCAGCCAAGCTTCTAGCAATCAGCCCCAGCATTTT
TRBV27	TRBJ2-7	few	NA	CASSFSLGTKAYEQYF	TGTGCCAGCAGTTTCTCACTCGGGACAAAGGCCTACGAGCAGTACTTC
TRBV28	TRBJ1-2	NA	NA	CASWLKGRGANYGYTF	TGTGCCAGCTGGCTTAAAGGGCGCGGGGCTAACTATGGCTACACCTTC
TRBV3-1/TRBV3-2	TRBJ2-1	NA	TRBD2	CASSRGTSGGSSYNEQFF	TGTGCCAGCAGCCGAGGGACTAGCGGGGGGAGCTCCTACAATGAGCAGTTCTTC
TRBV5-1	TRBJ1-3	NA	TRBD1	CASSLRQGAGNTIYF	TGCGCCAGCAGCCTAAGACAGGGGGCAGGAAACACCATATATTTT
TRBV27	TRBJ1-2	NA	TRBD1	CASSLQGVRYTF	TGTGCCAGCAGTTTACAGGGGGTTCGCTACACCTTC
TRBV19	TRBJ1-3	NA	NA	CASSLRHLSSGNTIYF	TGTGCCAGTAGTCTACGACACCTCAGCTCTGGAAACACCATATATTTT
TRBV18	TRBJ1-2	NA	TRBD1	CASSPGQTLYGYTF	TGTGCCAGCTCACCGGGACAGACTTTATATGGCTACACCTTC
TRBV21-1	TRBJ2-2	NA	NA	CASSASPGTQNTGELFF	TGTGCCAGCAGCGCAAGTCCCGGGACACAGAACACCGGGGAGCTGTTTTTT
TRBV6-5	TRBJ1-1	NA	NA	CAIRSMARGAEAFF	TGTGCCATTCGAAGCATGGCCAGAGGTGCTGAAGCTTTCTTT
TRBV24-1	TRBJ1-1	NA	NA	CATSDPGLQAFF	TGTGCCACCAGTGACCCAGGGCTTCAAGCTTTCTTT
TRBV2	TRBJ2-2	NA	TRBD1	CASSGRTGDTGELFF	TGTGCCAGCAGTGGGCGGACAGGGGACACCGGGGAGCTGTTTTTT
TRBV5-1	TRBJ1-4	NA	NA	CASSSLDGRDHEKLFF	TGCGCCAGCAGCTCACTCGACGGGAGGGACCATGAAAAACTGTTTTTT
TRBV6-4	TRBJ1-2	NA	TRBD1	CASSDSSTPTLGQGESGYTF	TGTGCCAGCAGTGACTCGTCCACCCCTACACTTGGACAGGGGGAGTCGGGCTACACCTTC
TRBV14	TRBJ1-1	NA	TRBD1	CASSQDPGGRTEAFF	TGTGCCAGCAGCCAAGATCCAGGGGGAAGGACTGAAGCTTTCTTT
TRBV9	TRBJ2-1	few	TRBD2	CASSPGLARKDEQFF	TGTGCCAGCAGCCCTGGACTAGCGAGGAAAGATGAGCAGTTCTTC
TRBV5-1	TRBJ2-3	NA	NA	CATSARLGTDTQYF	TGCGCCACTTCGGCTAGGTTGGGCACAGATACGCAGTATTTT
TRBV7-2	TRBJ1-1	NA	NA	CASSTWSEAFF	TGTGCCAGCAGCACATGGTCGGAAGCTTTCTTT
TRBV18	TRBJ2-7	NA	TRBD1	CASSPLGDSSSSYEQYF	TGTGCCAGCTCACCACTCGGGGACAGTTCTTCCTCCTACGAGCAGTACTTC
TRBV5-5	TRBJ2-7	NA	NA	CASSSYYEQYF	TGTGCCAGCAGCTCTTATTACGAGCAGTACTTC
TRBV5-6	TRBJ2-7	NA	NA	CASTRGTAKYEQYF	TGTGCCAGCACCCGGGGGACTGCAAAATACGAGCAGTACTTC
TRBV6-5	TRBJ1-6	NA	NA	CASRRTTGRGSPLHF	TGTGCCAGCAGGAGAACGACAGGAAGAGGTTCACCCCTCCACTTT
TRBV19	TRBJ2-3	NA	TRBD1	CASRTMGQGTDTQYF	TGTGCCAGTAGAACTATGGGACAGGGAACAGATACGCAGTATTTT
TRBV5-4	TRBJ1-2	NA	TRBD1	CASSYDRDGYTF	TGTGCCAGCAGCTATGACAGGGATGGCTACACCTTC
TRBV24-1	TRBJ2-1	NA	NA	CATSDPLGGGPYNEQFF	TGTGCCACCAGTGACCCTCTAGGGGGGGGGCCTTACAATGAGCAGTTCTTC
TRBV6-2/TRBV6-3	TRBJ2-7	NA	TRBD2	CASSYGTTLSYEQYF	TGTGCCAGCAGTTATGGGACTACACTCTCCTACGAGCAGTACTTC
TRBV7-8	TRBJ1-4	NA	NA	CASSLEQGGEKLFF	TGTGCCAGCAGCTTAGAGCAGGGCGGTGAAAAACTGTTTTTT
TRBV18	TRBJ1-5	NA	NA	CASSPQSGDLQPQHF	TGTGCCAGCTCACCACAGTCCGGGGATCTTCAGCCCCAGCATTTT
TRBV7-3	TRBJ2-1	NA	TRBD2	CASSSQRLAGGTYNEQFF	TGTGCCAGCAGCTCTCAACGGCTAGCGGGGGGCACCTACAATGAGCAGTTCTTC
TRBV5-6	TRBJ1-6	NA	NA	CASSLRQSHYTGSPLHF	TGTGCCAGCAGCTTGCGACAGTCCCACTATACGGGTTCACCCCTCCACTTT